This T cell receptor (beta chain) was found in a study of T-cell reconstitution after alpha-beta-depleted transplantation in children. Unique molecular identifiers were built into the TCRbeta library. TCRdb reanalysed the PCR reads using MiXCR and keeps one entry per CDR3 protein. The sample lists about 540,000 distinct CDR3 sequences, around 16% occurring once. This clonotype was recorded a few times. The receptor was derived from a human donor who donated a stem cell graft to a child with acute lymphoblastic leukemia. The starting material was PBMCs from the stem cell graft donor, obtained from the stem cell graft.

Written as DNA, the CDR3 is TGTGCCAGCAGCTTAGCCTCCGCCGGGACCACCTACGAGCAGTACTTC. Translation gives CASSLASAGTTYEQYF. V usage is TRBV7-9 and J usage is TRBJ2-7; D may match TRBD1 or TRBD2 (5 bases each). V lost 0 bases and J lost 2, with 14 bases in between. Germline V CDR1 and CDR2: SEHNR, FQNEAQ (reference sequence). The CDR3 is 16 amino acids.